This T cell receptor (beta chain) appears in the sequencing data of a study of blood T cell repertoires in COVID-19 (TCRdb year 2020). Some background on the complete study: Samples from collaborators originated in the United States, Italy and Spain and spanned both the acute and convalescent phases of COVID-19. The prospective study material was composed of cDNA or gDNA derived from T cells, B-cell-depleted T cells, or PBMCs. Subjects who had been exposed to COVID-19, were actively infected with it, or had recovered from it provided the deeply sampled blood TCRbeta repertoires that made up the dataset. The repertoires were released in a freely available public database intended as a resource for research on the immune response to SARS-CoV-2. Samples were obtained from the ongoing ImmuneRACE study (first 160 participants) and from over a thousand subjects provided by 6 global collaborators. The sample metadata nearly always contained a de-identified subject ID, COVID-19 status, age in years and sex. Where HLA class I and class II types were available, the types were taken from metadata supplied by the sample provider, not from assay-based typing. What the study reported, not specific to this receptor: Clinical and demographic metadata were provided uncurated, with the amount varying by source and participant.

Relative to germline, V is 1 base shorter and J is 3 bases shorter, with 4 bases between their ends. The germline V gene encodes CDR1 SGHAT and CDR2 FQNNGV. From the cysteine up to the phenylalanine, the CDR3 has a length of 12 residues. Of all the DNA, just the CDR3 is kept, 36 bases in frame from base 1. Note on this clone: The antigen it binds to is not known. The record has no base qualities; no much larger clone is one base away.

The immunoSEQ Assay, a bias-controlled multiplex PCR, was used to amplify TCRbeta CDR3 regions from genomic DNA. The study's own analysis went as follows. The number of nucleated cells in each sample was estimated from the amplification of reference gene primers within the assay. To quantify the absolute abundance of each unique TCRbeta CDR3 rearrangement, sequence reads were collapsed and filtered. For each sample, productive Simpson clonality was calculated by taking the square root of Simpson's diversity index across productive rearrangements. In TCRdb, the immuneACCESS table is reduced to in-frame sequences with V and J assigned. These tables do not hold every clone; where another copy was compared, an unresolved V gene accounts for under half, and the others remain unexplained. That table gives V, J and clone size, and the DNA gave D and trimming. In this sample the table shows 210,000 or so clones, roughly 84% of which occur a single time. The ten most abundant clones make up 6.2% of the sample.

A second Seattle source provided samples from volunteer blood donors who had recovered from COVID-19. Collaborating institutions collected whole blood in K2EDTA tubes following their own protocols. For TCRbeta analysis, collaborators shipped samples in one of three forms: frozen whole blood, isolated PBMCs, or DNA extracted from either of those sample types. This receptor was obtained from a woman aged 40 to 50 who had recovered from COVID-19. The chain is assembled from TRBV11-2 and TRBJ2-7, with the D segment identity uncertain. Sequencing used peripheral blood. The CDR3 has the sequence CASSLGLYEQYF. The DNA sequence follows: TGTGCCAGCAGCTTAGGGCTCTACGAGCAGTACTTC.